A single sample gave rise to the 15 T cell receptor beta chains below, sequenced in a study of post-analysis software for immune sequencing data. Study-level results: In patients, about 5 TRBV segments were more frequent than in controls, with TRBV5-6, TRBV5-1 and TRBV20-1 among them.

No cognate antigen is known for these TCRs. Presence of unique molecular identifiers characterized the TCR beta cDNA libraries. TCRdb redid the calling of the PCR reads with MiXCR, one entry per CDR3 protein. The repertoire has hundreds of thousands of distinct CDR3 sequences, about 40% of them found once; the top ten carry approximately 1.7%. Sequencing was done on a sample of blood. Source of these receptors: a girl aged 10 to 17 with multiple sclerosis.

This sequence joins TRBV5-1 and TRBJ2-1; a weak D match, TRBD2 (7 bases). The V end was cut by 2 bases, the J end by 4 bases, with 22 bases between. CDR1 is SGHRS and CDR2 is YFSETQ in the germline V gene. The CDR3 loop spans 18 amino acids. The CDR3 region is CASSFGRGALAVYNEQFF. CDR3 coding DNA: TGCGCCAGCAGCTTCGGAAGGGGGGCCCTAGCGGTATACAATGAGCAGTTCTTC.

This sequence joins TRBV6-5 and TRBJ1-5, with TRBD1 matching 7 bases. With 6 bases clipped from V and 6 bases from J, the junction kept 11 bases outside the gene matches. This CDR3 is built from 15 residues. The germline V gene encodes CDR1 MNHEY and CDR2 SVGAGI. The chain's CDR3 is CASSPTGSRGQPQHF. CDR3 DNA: TGTGCCAGCAGCCCGACAGGGAGTAGGGGTCAGCCCCAGCATTTT.

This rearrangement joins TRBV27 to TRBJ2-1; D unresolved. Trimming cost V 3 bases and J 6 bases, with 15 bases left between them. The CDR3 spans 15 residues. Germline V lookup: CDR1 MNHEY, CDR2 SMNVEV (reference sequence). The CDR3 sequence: CASSFGDAGVNEQFF. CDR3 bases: TGTGCCAGCAGTTTTGGTGACGCCGGAGTCAATGAGCAGTTCTTC.

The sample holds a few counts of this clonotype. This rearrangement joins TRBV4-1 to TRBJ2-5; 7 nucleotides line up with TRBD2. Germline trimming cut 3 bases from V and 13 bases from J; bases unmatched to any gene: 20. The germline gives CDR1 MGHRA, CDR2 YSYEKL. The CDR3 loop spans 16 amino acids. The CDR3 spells CASSQRTSGAHYELYF. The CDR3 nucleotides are TGCGCCAGCAGCCAGAGGACCAGCGGGGCACACTACGAGCTGTACTTC.

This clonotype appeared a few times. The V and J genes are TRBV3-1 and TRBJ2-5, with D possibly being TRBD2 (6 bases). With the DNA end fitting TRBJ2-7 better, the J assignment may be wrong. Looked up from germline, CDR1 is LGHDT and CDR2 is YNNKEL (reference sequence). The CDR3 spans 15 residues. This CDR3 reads CASSQDAGFTYEQYF. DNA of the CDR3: TGTGCCAGCAGCCAAGATGCGGGGTTTACCTACGAGCAGTACTTC.

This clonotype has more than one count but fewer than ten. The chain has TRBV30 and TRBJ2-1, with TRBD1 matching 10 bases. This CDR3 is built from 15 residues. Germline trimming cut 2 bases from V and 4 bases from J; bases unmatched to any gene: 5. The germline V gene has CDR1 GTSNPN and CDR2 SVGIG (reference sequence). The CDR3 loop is CAWSRQGADYNEQFF. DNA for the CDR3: TGTGCCTGGAGTCGACAGGGGGCAGATTACAATGAGCAGTTCTTC.

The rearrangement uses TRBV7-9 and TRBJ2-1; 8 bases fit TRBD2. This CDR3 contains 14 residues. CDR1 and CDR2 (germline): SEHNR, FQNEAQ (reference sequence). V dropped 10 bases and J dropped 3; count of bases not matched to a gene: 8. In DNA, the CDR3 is TGTGCCACCGAGACTAGCGACCGCTACAATGAGCAGTTCTTC. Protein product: CATETSDRYNEQFF. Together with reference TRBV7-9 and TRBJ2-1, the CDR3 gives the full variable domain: DTGVSQNPRHKITKRGQNVTFRCDPISEHNRLYWYRQTLGQGPEFLTYFQNEAQLEKSRLLSDRFSAERPKGSFSTLEIQRTEQGDSAMYLCATETSDRYNEQFFGPGTRLTVL.

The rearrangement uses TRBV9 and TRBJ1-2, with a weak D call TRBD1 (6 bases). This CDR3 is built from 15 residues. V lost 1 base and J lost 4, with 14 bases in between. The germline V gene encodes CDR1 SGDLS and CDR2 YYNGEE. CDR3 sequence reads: CASSVRRGAFYGYTF. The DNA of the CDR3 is TGTGCCAGCAGCGTACGGCGGGGGGCATTCTATGGCTACACCTTC.

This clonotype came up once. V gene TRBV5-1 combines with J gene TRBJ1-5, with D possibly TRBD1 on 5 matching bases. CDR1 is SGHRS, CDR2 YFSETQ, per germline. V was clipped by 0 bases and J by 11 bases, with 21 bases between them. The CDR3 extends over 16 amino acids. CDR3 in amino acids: CASSLGAGRDPGSQHF. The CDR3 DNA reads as TGCGCCAGCAGCTTGGGGGCGGGACGAGACCCCGGGTCCCAGCATTTT.

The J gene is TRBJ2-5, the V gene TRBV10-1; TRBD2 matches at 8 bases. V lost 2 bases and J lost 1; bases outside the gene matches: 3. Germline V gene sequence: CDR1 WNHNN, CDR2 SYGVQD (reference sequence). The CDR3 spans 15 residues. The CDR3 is CASSEGLAGQETQYF. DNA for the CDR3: TGCGCCAGCAGTGAGGGGCTAGCGGGCCAAGAGACCCAGTACTTC.

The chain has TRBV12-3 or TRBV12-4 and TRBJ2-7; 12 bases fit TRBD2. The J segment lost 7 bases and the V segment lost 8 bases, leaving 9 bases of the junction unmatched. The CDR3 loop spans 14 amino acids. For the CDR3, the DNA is TGTGCCAGCGGTAGTGGACTAGCGGGGCGGGAGCAGTACTTC. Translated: CASGSGLAGREQYF.

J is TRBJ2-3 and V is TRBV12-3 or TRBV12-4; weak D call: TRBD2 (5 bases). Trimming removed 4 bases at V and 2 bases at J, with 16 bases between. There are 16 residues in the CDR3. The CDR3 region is CASSSTSRSYTDTQYF. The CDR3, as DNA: TGTGCCAGCAGTTCCACTAGTCGATCATACACAGATACGCAGTATTTT.

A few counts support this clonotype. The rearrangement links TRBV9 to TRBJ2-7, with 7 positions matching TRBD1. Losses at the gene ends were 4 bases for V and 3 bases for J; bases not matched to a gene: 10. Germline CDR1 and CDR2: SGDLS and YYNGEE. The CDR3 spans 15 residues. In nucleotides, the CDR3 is TGTGCCAGCAGCTTAAGGGACAGACAAATCTACGAGCAGTACTTC. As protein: CASSLRDRQIYEQYF. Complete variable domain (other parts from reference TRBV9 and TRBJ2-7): DSGVTQTPKHLITATGQRVTLRCSPRSGDLSVYWYQQSLDQGLQFLIQYYNGEERAKGNILERFSAQQFPDLHSELNLSSLELGDSALYFCASSLRDRQIYEQYFGPGTRLTVT.

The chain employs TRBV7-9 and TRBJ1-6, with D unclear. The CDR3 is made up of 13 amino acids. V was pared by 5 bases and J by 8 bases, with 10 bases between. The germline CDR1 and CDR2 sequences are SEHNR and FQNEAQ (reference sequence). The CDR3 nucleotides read TGTGCCAGCAGCCCAACCTTGGATTCACCCCTCCACTTT. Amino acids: CASSPTLDSPLHF. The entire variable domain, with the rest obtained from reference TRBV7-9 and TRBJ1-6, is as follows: DTGVSQNPRHKITKRGQNVTFRCDPISEHNRLYWYRQTLGQGPEFLTYFQNEAQLEKSRLLSDRFSAERPKGSFSTLEIQRTEQGDSAMYLCASSPTLDSPLHFGNGTRLTVT.

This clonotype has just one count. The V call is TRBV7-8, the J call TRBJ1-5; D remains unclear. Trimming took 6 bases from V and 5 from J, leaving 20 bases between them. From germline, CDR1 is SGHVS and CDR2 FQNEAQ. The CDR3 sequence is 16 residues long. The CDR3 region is CASSPSTDSFDQPQHF. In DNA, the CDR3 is TGTGCCAGCAGTCCCTCCACCGATTCGTTCGATCAGCCCCAGCATTTT.